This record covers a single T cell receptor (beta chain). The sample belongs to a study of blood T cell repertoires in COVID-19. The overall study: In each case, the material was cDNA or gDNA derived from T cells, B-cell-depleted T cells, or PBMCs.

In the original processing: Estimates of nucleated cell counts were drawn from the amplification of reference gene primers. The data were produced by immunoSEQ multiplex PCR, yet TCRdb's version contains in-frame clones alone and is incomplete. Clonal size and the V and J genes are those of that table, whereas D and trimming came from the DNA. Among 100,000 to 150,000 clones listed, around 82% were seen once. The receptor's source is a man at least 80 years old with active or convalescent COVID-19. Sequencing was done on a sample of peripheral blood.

The CDR3 region has the DNA TGTGCCAGCAGTCCCTACGGCTTTGGACTAGCGGCGGGAAGCCGAAGTAAAAATGAGCAGTTCTTC. Encoded protein: CASSPYGFGLAAGSRSKNEQFF. V and J are TRBV6-6 and TRBJ2-1, with 10 bases aligning to TRBD2. Germline lookup yields CDR1 MNHNY and CDR2 SVGAGI (reference sequence). J gave up 7 bases and V 5 bases, and 29 bases lay outside the gene matches. This CDR3 region has 22 residues.